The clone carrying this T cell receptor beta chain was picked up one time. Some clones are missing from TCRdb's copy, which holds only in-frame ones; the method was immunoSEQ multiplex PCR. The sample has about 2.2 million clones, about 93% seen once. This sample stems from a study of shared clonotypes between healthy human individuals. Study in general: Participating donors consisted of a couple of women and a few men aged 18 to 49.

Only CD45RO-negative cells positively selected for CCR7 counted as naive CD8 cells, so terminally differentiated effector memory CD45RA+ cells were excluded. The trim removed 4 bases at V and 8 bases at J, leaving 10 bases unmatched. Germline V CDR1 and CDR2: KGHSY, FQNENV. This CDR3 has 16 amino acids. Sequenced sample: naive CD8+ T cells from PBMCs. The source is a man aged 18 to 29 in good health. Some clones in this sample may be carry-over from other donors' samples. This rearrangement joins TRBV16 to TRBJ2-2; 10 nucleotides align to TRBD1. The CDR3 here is CASSLGTGANQGELFF. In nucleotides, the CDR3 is TGTGCCAGCAGCCTTGGGACAGGGGCTAACCAAGGGGAGCTGTTTTTT. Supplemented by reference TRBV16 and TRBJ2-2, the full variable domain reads GEEVAQTPKHLVRGEGQKAKLYCAPIKGHSYVFWYQQVLKNEFKFLISFQNENVFDETGMPKERFSAKCLPNSPCSLEIQATKLEDSAVYFCASSLGTGANQGELFFGEGSRLTVL.